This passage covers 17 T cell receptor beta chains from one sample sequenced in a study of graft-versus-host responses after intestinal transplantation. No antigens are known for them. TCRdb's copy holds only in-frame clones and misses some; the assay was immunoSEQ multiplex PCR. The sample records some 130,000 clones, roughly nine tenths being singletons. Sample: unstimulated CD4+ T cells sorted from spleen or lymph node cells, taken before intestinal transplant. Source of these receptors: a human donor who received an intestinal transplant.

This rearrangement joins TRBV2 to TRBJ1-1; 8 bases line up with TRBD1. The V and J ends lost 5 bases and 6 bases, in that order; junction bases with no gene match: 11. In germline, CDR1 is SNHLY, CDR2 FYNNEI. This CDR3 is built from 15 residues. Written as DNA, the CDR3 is TGTGCCAGCAGTCCACGGACAGGGTCCGGATCTGAAGCTTTCTTT. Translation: CASSPRTGSGSEAFF.

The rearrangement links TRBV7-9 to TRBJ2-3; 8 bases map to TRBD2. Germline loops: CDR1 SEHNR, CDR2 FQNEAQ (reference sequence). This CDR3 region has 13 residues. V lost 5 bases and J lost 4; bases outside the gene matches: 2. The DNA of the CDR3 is TGTGCCAGCAGCCTTAGCGGGGCAGATACGCAGTATTTT. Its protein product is CASSLSGADTQYF. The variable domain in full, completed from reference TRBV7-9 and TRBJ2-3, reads DTGVSQNPRHKITKRGQNVTFRCDPISEHNRLYWYRQTLGQGPEFLTYFQNEAQLEKSRLLSDRFSAERPKGSFSTLEIQRTEQGDSAMYLCASSLSGADTQYFGPGTRLTVL.

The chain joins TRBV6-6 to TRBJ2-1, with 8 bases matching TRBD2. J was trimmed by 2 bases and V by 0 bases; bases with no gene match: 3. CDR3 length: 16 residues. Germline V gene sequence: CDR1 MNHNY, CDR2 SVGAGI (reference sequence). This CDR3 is CASSYSYSGAYNEQFF. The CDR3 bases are TGTGCCAGCAGTTACTCGTATAGCGGGGCCTACAATGAGCAGTTCTTC.

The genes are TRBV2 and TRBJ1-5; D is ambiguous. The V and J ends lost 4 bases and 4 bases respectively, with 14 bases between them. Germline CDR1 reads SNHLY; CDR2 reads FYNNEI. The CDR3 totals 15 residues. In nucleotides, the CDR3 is TGTGCCAGCAGTGTCCAAGTGGCGACAAATCAGCCCCAGCATTTT. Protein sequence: CASSVQVATNQPQHF.

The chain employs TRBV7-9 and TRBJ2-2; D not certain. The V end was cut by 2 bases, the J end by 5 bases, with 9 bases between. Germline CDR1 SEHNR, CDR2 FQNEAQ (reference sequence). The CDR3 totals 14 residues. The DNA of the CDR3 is TGTGCCAGCAGCTTAAAAAGGTCGACCGGGGAGCTGTTTTTT. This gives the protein CASSLKRSTGELFF.

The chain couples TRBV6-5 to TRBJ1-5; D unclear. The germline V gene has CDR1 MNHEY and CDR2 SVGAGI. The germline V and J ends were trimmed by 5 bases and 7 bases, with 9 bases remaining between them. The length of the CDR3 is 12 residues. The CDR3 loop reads CASSERAQPQHF. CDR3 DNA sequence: TGTGCCAGCAGTGAAAGAGCCCAGCCCCAGCATTTT.

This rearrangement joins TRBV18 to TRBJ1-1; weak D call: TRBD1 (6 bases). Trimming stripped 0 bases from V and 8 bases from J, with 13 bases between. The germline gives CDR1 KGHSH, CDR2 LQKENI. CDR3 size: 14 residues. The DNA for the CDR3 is TGTGCCAGCTCACCACCTTCTCAGACAGGCGAAGCTTTCTTT. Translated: CASSPPSQTGEAFF.

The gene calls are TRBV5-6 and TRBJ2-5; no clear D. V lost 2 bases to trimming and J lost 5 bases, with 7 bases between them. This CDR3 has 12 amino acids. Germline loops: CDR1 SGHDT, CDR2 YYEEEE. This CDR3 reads CASSFSSETQYF. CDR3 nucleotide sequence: TGTGCCAGCAGCTTCTCATCTGAGACCCAGTACTTC.

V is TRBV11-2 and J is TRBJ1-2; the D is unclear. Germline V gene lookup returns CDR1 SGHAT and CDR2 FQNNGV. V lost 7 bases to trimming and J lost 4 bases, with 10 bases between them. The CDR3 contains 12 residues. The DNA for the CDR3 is TGTGCCAGCACTGGCGGGAGCTATGGCTACACCTTC. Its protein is CASTGGSYGYTF.

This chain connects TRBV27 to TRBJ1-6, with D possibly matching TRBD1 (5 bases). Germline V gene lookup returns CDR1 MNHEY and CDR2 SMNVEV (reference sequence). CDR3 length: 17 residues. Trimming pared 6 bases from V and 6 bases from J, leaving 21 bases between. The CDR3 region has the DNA TGTGCCAGCAGCACCGATATGCCCGGGACGGCTAATTCACCCCTCCACTTT. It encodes CASSTDMPGTANSPLHF.

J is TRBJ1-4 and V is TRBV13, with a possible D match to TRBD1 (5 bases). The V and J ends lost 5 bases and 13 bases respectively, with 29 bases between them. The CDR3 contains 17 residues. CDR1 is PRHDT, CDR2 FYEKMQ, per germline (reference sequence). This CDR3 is CASSTNRRDYVRGRLFF. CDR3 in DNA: TGTGCCAGCAGCACAAATCGCCGGGACTATGTTCGTGGGAGACTGTTTTTT. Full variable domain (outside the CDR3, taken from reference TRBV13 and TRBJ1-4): AAGVIQSPRHLIKEKRETATLKCYPIPRHDTVYWYQQGPGQDPQFLISFYEKMQSDKGSIPDRFSAQQFSDYHSELNMSSLELGDSALYFCASSTNRRDYVRGRLFFGSGTQLSVL.

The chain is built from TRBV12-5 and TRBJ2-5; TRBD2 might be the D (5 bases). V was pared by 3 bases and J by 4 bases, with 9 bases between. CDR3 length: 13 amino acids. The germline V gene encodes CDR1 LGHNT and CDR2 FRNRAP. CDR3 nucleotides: TGTGCTAGTGGTTTACGGGGTGTAGAGACCCAGTACTTC. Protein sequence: CASGLRGVETQYF.

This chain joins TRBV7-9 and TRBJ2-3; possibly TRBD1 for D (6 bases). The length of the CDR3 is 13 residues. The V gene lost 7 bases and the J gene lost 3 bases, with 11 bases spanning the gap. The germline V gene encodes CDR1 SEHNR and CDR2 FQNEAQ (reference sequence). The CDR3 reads CASTGQPTDTQYF. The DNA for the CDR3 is TGTGCCAGCACCGGACAGCCAACAGATACGCAGTATTTT.

CDR3 nucleotides: TGCGCCAGCCAGACAGATTATAATTCACCCCTCCACTTT. It translates to CASQTDYNSPLHF. V usage is TRBV5-1 and J usage is TRBJ1-6; D is possibly TRBD1 (5 bases). This CDR3 has 13 amino acids. Germline V gives CDR1 SGHRS, CDR2 YFSETQ. Trimming left V 7 bases short and J 4 bases short, with 9 bases between.

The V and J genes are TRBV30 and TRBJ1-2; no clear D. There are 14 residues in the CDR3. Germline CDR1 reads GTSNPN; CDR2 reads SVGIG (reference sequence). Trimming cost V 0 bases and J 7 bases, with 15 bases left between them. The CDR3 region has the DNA TGTGCCTGGAGTGTACTAAGGAAAATCCCTGGCTACACCTTC. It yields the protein CAWSVLRKIPGYTF.

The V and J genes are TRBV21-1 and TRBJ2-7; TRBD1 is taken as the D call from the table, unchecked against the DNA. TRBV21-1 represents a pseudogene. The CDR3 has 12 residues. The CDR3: CASPTQGIEQYF. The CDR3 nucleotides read TGTGCCAGCCCTACACAGGGGATCGAGCAGTACTTC.

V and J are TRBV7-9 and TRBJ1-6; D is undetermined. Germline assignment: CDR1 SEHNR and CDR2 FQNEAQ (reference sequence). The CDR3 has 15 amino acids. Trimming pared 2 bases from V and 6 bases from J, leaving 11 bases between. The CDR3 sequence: CASSLKEEANSPLHF. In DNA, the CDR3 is TGTGCCAGCAGCTTAAAAGAGGAGGCTAATTCACCCCTCCACTTT.